What follows describes a single T cell receptor beta chain. Execution of the assay was at deep level. Each cell subset's genomic DNA was divided evenly among several immunoSEQ plates. Profiled with immunoSEQ multiplex PCR; TCRdb holds only in-frame clones, not every one. This sample carries roughly 450,000 clones, 79% of them seen once, and the ten largest clones take 13%. The data belong to a study of shared clonotypes between healthy human individuals. All donors were Caucasian adults living in Nashville, Tennessee. When samples were unsorted, around 83 million PBMCs were used for genomic DNA. The clonotype originates from a woman in her 40s in good health. Some clones in this sample may be carry-over from other donors' samples. Sequenced input: PBMCs.

In DNA form, the CDR3 reads TGTGCCAGCAGCTTAATAGGGACAGGGGGGATCAATCAGCCCCAGCATTTT. Translating gives CASSLIGTGGINQPQHF. The rearrangement uses TRBV7-3 and TRBJ1-5, with 11 bases aligning to TRBD1. Per germline, CDR1 SGHTA and CDR2 FQGTGA. Trimming at V came to 1 base and at J to 3 bases, leaving 5 bases not matched to a gene. The CDR3 extends over 17 amino acids.